This T cell receptor beta chain was documented in a study of T cell repertoires in cytomegalovirus infection. Study as a whole: Selected CMV epitopes included recently identified HLA-C-restricted ones as well as well-studied HLA-B-restricted ones.

Study results and limitations: Cumulative frequency of public TCR beta families picked out carriers of CMV plus the relevant HLA. HLA-C-restricted CMV-specific TCR beta clonotypes prevailed in the ex vivo response.

About this clonotype itself: Its specificity is not known.

TCRdb ran MiXCR on the reads and lists one entry per CDR3 protein. The table includes a few hundred thousand distinct CDR3 sequences, around 40% detected once. Trimming took off 10 bases at V and 7 bases at J, with 23 bases between the two ends. The CDR3 has 15 amino acids. Germline V lookup: CDR1 ENHRY, CDR2 SYGVKD. The sample in question was cultured PBMCs, obtained from culture after CMV antigen stimulation. The chain couples TRBV10-3 to TRBJ2-1; the D is unclear. The origin of this receptor is a human donor in good health (CMV status not recorded). Some clones in this sample may be carry-over from other donors' samples. The CDR3 coding sequence is TGTGCCACCCAAGGCTCTATGATGGGGAAGAATGAGCAGTTCTTC. Its protein is CATQGSMMGKNEQFF.